Following are 22 T cell receptor beta chains from one sample sequenced in a study of vaccination effects on CD4 cells after COVID-19. For these receptors, no antigen is known. Here immunoSEQ multiplex PCR was the method, and the copy in TCRdb shows in-frame clones only, minus some. The table has about 73,000 clones, approximately 73% seen once. It was after approximately 11 days of culture that CD4+ T cells were isolated. The cohort was immunized with two doses of either the BNT162b2 or mRNA-1273 vaccine. The sequenced sample was CD4+ T cells from PBMCs cultured without peptide, obtained after COVID-19 vaccination. These receptors came from a human donor who received a COVID-19 vaccine.

This clone has just a few counts. The gene calls are TRBV10-3 and TRBJ2-5; TRBD2 aligns across 11 bases. J was trimmed by 1 base and V by 4 bases; bases with no gene match: 2. The CDR3 is made up of 15 amino acids. Germline V gene sequence: CDR1 ENHRY, CDR2 SYGVKD. DNA for the CDR3: TGTGCCATCAGTGTAGCGGGGGGGCTCCAAGAGACCCAGTACTTC. It yields the protein CAISVAGGLQETQYF.

This chain joins TRBV18 and TRBJ1-5; no clear D gene. The germline V gene encodes CDR1 KGHSH and CDR2 LQKENI. The V and J ends lost 0 bases and 3 bases respectively, with 9 bases between them. This CDR3 has 15 amino acids. This CDR3 is CASSPPNQPNQPQHF. CDR3 coding DNA: TGTGCCAGCTCACCACCGAATCAGCCCAATCAGCCCCAGCATTTT.

The chain recombines TRBV20-1 with TRBJ1-5; TRBD1 matches at 7 bases. The junction had 8 bases not matched to a gene; V was cut back by 6 bases and J by 6 bases. In germline, CDR1 is DFQATT, CDR2 SNEGSKA (reference sequence). CDR3 length equals 13 residues. CDR3 coding DNA: TGCAGTGCCAGTAACAGGGGTGGTCAGCCCCAGCATTTT. The encoded protein is CSASNRGGQPQHF.

The chain combines TRBV18 with TRBJ1-3, with 10 bases identical to TRBD1. V shed 6 bases, J shed 8 bases, and the junction held 4 bases outside the gene matches. CDR1 is KGHSH, CDR2 LQKENI, per germline. This CDR3 has 13 residues. The chain's CDR3 is CASSRTGGDTIYF. DNA of the CDR3: TGTGCCAGCTCGCGGACAGGGGGTGACACCATATATTTT. Looking up the rest from reference TRBV18 and TRBJ1-3 gives the full variable domain: NAGVMQNPRHLVRRRGQEARLRCSPMKGHSHVYWYRQLPEEGLKFMVYLQKENIIDESGMPKERFSAEFPKEGPSILRIQQVVRGDSAAYFCASSRTGGDTIYFGEGSWLTVV.

This clone turned up a few times. V gene TRBV2 combines with J gene TRBJ1-6, with D perhaps TRBD1 (6 bases). From germline, CDR1 is SNHLY and CDR2 FYNNEI. There are 15 residues in the CDR3. Trimming cost V 7 bases and J 7 bases, with 17 bases left between them. CDR3: CASKPLGGLNSPLHF. CDR3 nucleotides: TGTGCCAGCAAGCCCTTGGGGGGCCTCAATTCACCCCTCCACTTT.

This clone was detected only a few times. J is TRBJ1-6 and V is TRBV4-1, with D unresolved. This CDR3 comprises 15 residues. Germline V gene lookup returns CDR1 MGHRA and CDR2 YSYEKL. The V and J ends lost 2 bases and 9 bases respectively, with 14 bases between them. This CDR3 is CASSQLYPLTSPLHF. The CDR3 nucleotides are TGCGCCAGCAGCCAACTTTACCCACTTACTTCACCCCTCCACTTT.

CDR3 nucleotides: TGTGCCAGCAGCCGGAGGGCGAACGGGGAGCTGTTTTTT. Protein: CASSRRANGELFF. The chain uses TRBV11-2 and TRBJ2-2; possibly TRBD2 for D (6 bases). The germline V gene encodes CDR1 SGHAT and CDR2 FQNNGV. The V end lost 5 bases, the J end lost 7 bases, and 11 bases lay between the germline ends. CDR3 size: 13 residues.

The chain combines TRBV2 with TRBJ2-1, with D uncertain. The V gene's germline CDR1 is SNHLY and CDR2 FYNNEI. V dropped 6 bases and J dropped 0 bases, with 9 bases sitting between them. The length of the CDR3 is 14 residues. CDR3 protein: CASRPHTSYNEQFF. CDR3 DNA: TGTGCCAGCAGACCACACACCTCCTACAATGAGCAGTTCTTC. The full variable domain, completed using reference TRBV2 and TRBJ2-1, is EPEVTQTPSHQVTQMGQEVILRCVPISNHLYFYWYRQILGQKVEFLVSFYNNEISEKSEIFDDQFSVERPDGSNFTLKIRSTKLEDSAMYFCASRPHTSYNEQFFGPGTRLTVL.

V usage is TRBV12-5 and J usage is TRBJ1-1; D remains ambiguous. Germline-derived CDR1 and CDR2 are LGHNT and FRNRAP. The length of the CDR3 is 14 residues. Trimming pared 6 bases from V and 0 bases from J, leaving 11 bases between. Here the CDR3 DNA reads TGTGCTAGTGGCACCAACTGGATGAACACTGAAGCTTTCTTT. This encodes CASGTNWMNTEAFF.

V gene TRBV30 combines with J gene TRBJ1-4; D may be TRBD1 (5 bases). The V gene's germline CDR1 is GTSNPN and CDR2 SVGIG (reference sequence). The ends were cut back, 4 bases at V and 8 bases at J, with 14 bases in the middle. CDR3 length: 13 amino acids. CDR3 protein: CAWKSGTGEKLFF. The CDR3 nucleotides read TGTGCCTGGAAATCGGGGACCGGCGAAAAACTGTTTTTT.

The chain combines TRBV4-1 with TRBJ1-4, with TRBD1 matching over 7 bases. After removal of 0 bases from V and 5 bases from J, the junction contained 6 bases not matched to a gene. Germline CDR1 is MGHRA and CDR2 is YSYEKL. The CDR3 is made up of 16 amino acids. DNA of the CDR3: TGCGCCAGCAGCCAAGATCCCGGGACAGAGAATGAAAAACTGTTTTTT. It is translated as CASSQDPGTENEKLFF.

The chain uses TRBV2 and TRBJ1-3; D is undetermined. Germline CDR1 SNHLY, CDR2 FYNNEI. V was shortened by 3 bases and J by 4 bases, with 4 bases between the two germline ends. The CDR3 consists of 12 residues. CDR3 in DNA: TGTGCCAGCAGTGATCGGGGAAACACCATATATTTT. Its translation is CASSDRGNTIYF.

This clone is a singleton in its sample. The chain has TRBV30 and TRBJ2-5; perhaps D is TRBD1 or TRBD2 (5 bases each). Looked up from germline, CDR1 is GTSNPN and CDR2 is SVGIG (reference sequence). V was pared by 3 bases and J by 1 base, with 9 bases between. The CDR3 totals 13 residues. The CDR3 DNA reads as TGTGCCTGGAGAAGAGGGGTCCAAGAGACCCAGTACTTC. Its translation is CAWRRGVQETQYF.

This chain links TRBV30 with TRBJ1-2, with unresolved D. CDR1 and CDR2 (germline): GTSNPN, SVGIG (reference sequence). V shed 4 bases and J shed 2 bases, with 8 bases lying between them. The length of the CDR3 is 12 residues. This chain's CDR3 is CAWNARNYGYTF. For the CDR3, the DNA is TGTGCCTGGAATGCGAGGAACTATGGCTACACCTTC.

The CDR3 spells CASSLGQGLQTEAFF. Written as DNA, the CDR3 is TGCGCCAGCAGCTTGGGACAGGGACTCCAAACTGAAGCTTTCTTT. The chain employs TRBV5-1 and TRBJ1-1; TRBD1 matches 7 bases. Trimming at V came to 0 bases and at J to 5 bases, leaving 7 bases not matched to a gene. CDR3 length: 15 amino acids. Looked up from germline, CDR1 is SGHRS and CDR2 is YFSETQ.

CDR3 protein: CASRERTAKLFF. Written as DNA, the CDR3 is TGTGCCAGCAGAGAAAGGACGGCAAAACTGTTTTTT. J is TRBJ1-4 and V is TRBV28; the D is unclear. V gave up 6 bases and J gave up 10 bases, with 12 bases separating them. Germline CDR1 reads MDHEN; CDR2 reads SYDVKM. This CDR3 is 12 amino acids long. The full variable domain, completed using reference TRBV28 and TRBJ1-4, is DVKVTQSSRYLVKRTGEKVFLECVQDMDHENMFWYRQDPGLGLRLIYFSYDVKMKEKGDIPEGYSVSREKKERFSLILESASTNQTSMYLCASRERTAKLFFGSGTQLSVL.

This rearrangement joins TRBV19 to TRBJ1-6; D gene uncertain. The CDR3 is made up of 14 amino acids. CDR1 LNHDA and CDR2 SQIVND come from the germline V gene (reference sequence). The germline V and J ends were trimmed by 7 bases and 14 bases, with 21 bases remaining between them. The CDR3 region is CASTDPRSRNSLHF. CDR3 nucleotide sequence: TGTGCCAGTACCGATCCCAGGTCCCGGAATTCCCTCCACTTT.

The chain links TRBV28 to TRBJ1-3; D gene ambiguous. Germline V gene data show CDR1 as MDHEN and CDR2 as SYDVKM. Trimming shortened V by 5 bases and J by 4 bases, and 3 bases separated the two germline ends. CDR3 length: 11 residues. In DNA, the CDR3 is TGTGCCAGCAGTCGGGGAAACACCATATATTTT. Translated, it gives CASSRGNTIYF.

The CDR3 region is CASRRQGHEQFF. The CDR3 DNA reads as TGTGCCAGCAGACGACAGGGGCATGAGCAGTTCTTC. The V and J genes are TRBV6-5 and TRBJ2-1, with 8 bases identical to TRBD1. J lost 8 bases, V lost 6 bases, and 3 bases had no gene match. The V gene's germline CDR1 is MNHEY and CDR2 SVGAGI. This CDR3 comprises 12 residues.

This chain uses TRBV6-4 with TRBJ2-7, with TRBD1 matching over 7 bases. The CDR3 covers 16 residues. Germline V gene data show CDR1 as MRHNA and CDR2 as SNTAGT. The junction had 14 bases not matched to a gene; V was cut back by 3 bases and J by 6 bases. The CDR3 protein is CASSDDGTEGVGEQYV. CDR3 sequence (DNA): TGTGCCAGCAGTGATGATGGGACAGAGGGTGTAGGCGAGCAGTACGTC.

V is TRBV28 and J is TRBJ1-1; D may be TRBD1 (6 bases). Germline-derived CDR1 and CDR2 are MDHEN and SYDVKM. This CDR3 contains 14 residues. The V and J ends lost 8 bases and 2 bases respectively, with 15 bases between them. The CDR3 sequence is CASALGTPNTEAFF. The CDR3 coding sequence is TGTGCCAGCGCCCTCGGGACACCCAACACTGAAGCTTTCTTT.

This chain links TRBV19 with TRBJ2-3, with 11 positions matching TRBD2. Germline V CDR1 and CDR2: LNHDA, SQIVND (reference sequence). CDR3 length: 18 amino acids. J lost 0 bases, V lost 5 bases, and 10 bases had no gene match. The CDR3 spells CASSAEFTSGGSTDTQYF. As DNA, the CDR3 is TGTGCCAGTAGTGCCGAGTTTACTAGCGGGGGTAGCACAGATACGCAGTATTTT.